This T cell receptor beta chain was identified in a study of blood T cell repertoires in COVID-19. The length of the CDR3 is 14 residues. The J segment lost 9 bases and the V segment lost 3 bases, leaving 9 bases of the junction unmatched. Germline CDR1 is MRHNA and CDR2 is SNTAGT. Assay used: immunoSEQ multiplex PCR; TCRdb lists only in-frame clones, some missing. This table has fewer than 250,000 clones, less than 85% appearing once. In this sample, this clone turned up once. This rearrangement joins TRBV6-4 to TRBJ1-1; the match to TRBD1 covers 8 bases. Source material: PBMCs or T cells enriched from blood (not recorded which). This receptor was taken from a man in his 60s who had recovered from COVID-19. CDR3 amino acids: CASSERTGSLQAFF. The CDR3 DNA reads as TGTGCCAGCAGTGAACGGACAGGGTCGCTCCAAGCTTTCTTT.